Listed here is a single T cell receptor (beta chain). V dropped 5 bases and J dropped 3 bases, with 14 bases sitting between them. The CDR3 has 15 amino acids. Germline CDR1 SGHVS, CDR2 FQNEAQ. This record comes from a study of response to subunit inactivated influenza vaccine. A single record per CDR3 protein comes from TCRdb applying MiXCR to the RT-PCR reads. The sample has 550,000 to 800,000 distinct CDR3 sequences, approximately 14% seen once. The sequence derives from a man aged 50-60 years who received an inactivated influenza vaccine. The chain joins TRBV7-8 to TRBJ2-1, with D maybe TRBD2 (6 bases). This specimen consisted of PBMCs from blood, obtained 11 to 12 days after vaccination. CDR3 sequence: CASSPPGVDYNEQFF. The CDR3 DNA is TGTGCCAGCAGCCCCCCGGGGGTCGACTACAATGAGCAGTTCTTC.